This T cell receptor (beta chain) is from a study of cytomegalovirus exposure and HLA in healthy donors. Study-wide context: Membership in the Caucasian-associated ancestry cluster was found for around 81% of approximately 380 genotyped donors. General study results and limits: Rarity marked most TCR sequences, yet some public TCRs occurred in many donors. TCR beta sequences reportedly predicted most subjects' HLA-A and HLA-B alleles accurately. TCR beta chain V- and J-gene trimming was linked, in a later analysis, to a missense variant in DCLRE1C.

The PCR used 60 Vbeta and 13 Jbeta primers. TCRdb's table, derived via immunoSEQ multiplex PCR, lists solely in-frame clones and lacks some. Of about 270,000 clones in the sample, roughly two thirds were seen once. Notes on this clone: Its antigen remains unidentified.

The CDR3 totals 14 residues. Trimming cost V 7 bases and J 2 bases; bases outside gene matches: 3. Germline V gene lookup returns CDR1 MDHEN and CDR2 SYDVKM. The rearrangement links TRBV28 to TRBJ2-5; 11 nucleotides align to TRBD2. The TCR comes from a female donor in good health and CMV-seronegative. Sequenced sample: PBMCs. This CDR3 reads CASTGLAGQETQYF. The CDR3 coding sequence is TGTGCCAGCACCGGACTAGCGGGTCAAGAGACCCAGTACTTC.